This TCR beta chain appears in the sequencing data of a study of beta chain features in type 1 diabetes. The overall study: Investigators examined approximately 110,000,000 sorted cells across all samples. Study-level results: Lower insertion and higher deletion counts appeared at VDJ junctions in type 1 diabetes patients. The naive, central memory and Treg TCRB repertoires of patients appeared to be more similar to one another than those of healthy donors. All four CD4+ subsets from Type 1 diabetes patients carried moderately but significantly shorter TCRB CDR3s.

cDNA synthesis used the whole RNA isolate, giving expressed TCRB sequences. Assay: immunoSEQ multiplex PCR; the TCRdb copy retains only in-frame clones and omits some. The sample lists 900,000 or so clones, roughly 16% occurring once. This clone showed up just once. Its cognate antigen is unknown. The V gene's germline CDR1 is SNHLY and CDR2 FYNNEI. V shed 7 bases and J shed 0 bases, with 7 bases lying between them. There are 13 residues in the CDR3. The V gene is TRBV2, the J gene TRBJ1-3; D might be TRBD1 (5 bases). The TCR sequence derives from a woman in her late teens or twenties in good health. What was sequenced was naive CD4+ T cells from blood. CDR3 coding DNA: TGTGCCAGCAATCAGGGCTCTGGAAACACCATATATTTT. Its protein product is CASNQGSGNTIYF.